A selection of T cell receptor beta chains follows, all from one sample in a study of blood T cell repertoires in COVID-19. Assay used: immunoSEQ multiplex PCR; TCRdb lists only in-frame clones, some missing. The table has 250,000 to 400,000 clones, 88% seen once. The source material was peripheral blood. The receptors were sampled from a woman in her thirties with COVID-19, enrolled during active disease. Both conserved end residues are part of each CDR3. Fields, in order: D gene, V gene, clone size, J gene, CDR3 DNA, CDR3 protein. The D gene is left open where the match is weak. Size values are once, few and many counts, or a class for expanded clones, and some rows have none.

d_gene: -
v_gene: TRBV7-2
abundance: -
j_gene: TRBJ1-6
CDR3nt: TGTGCCACCCGGACAGCTTATAATTCACCCCTCCACTTT
CDR3aa: CATRTAYNSPLHF

d_gene: TRBD1
v_gene: TRBV6-5
abundance: -
j_gene: TRBJ1-6
CDR3nt: TGTGCCAGCACCGGGACAGGGATTCACTCACCCCTCCACTTT
CDR3aa: CASTGTGIHSPLHF

d_gene: -
v_gene: TRBV9
abundance: -
j_gene: TRBJ2-7
CDR3nt: TGTGCCAGCAGCGTAGGGCAGGCCGACTCCTACGAGCAGTACTTC
CDR3aa: CASSVGQADSYEQYF

d_gene: TRBD2
v_gene: TRBV13
abundance: -
j_gene: TRBJ2-1
CDR3nt: TGTGCCAGCAGCTCGGGACTAGCGGGACCCCTCTCCTACAATGAGCAGTTCTTC
CDR3aa: CASSSGLAGPLSYNEQFF

d_gene: -
v_gene: TRBV5-8
abundance: -
j_gene: TRBJ2-2
CDR3nt: TGTGCCAGCAGCCGAGGACAGAAAAACACCGGGGAGCTGTTTTTT
CDR3aa: CASSRGQKNTGELFF

d_gene: -
v_gene: TRBV27
abundance: -
j_gene: TRBJ2-7
CDR3nt: TGTCCTGGGGAGACCAACGAGCAGTACTTC
CDR3aa: CPGETNEQYF

d_gene: TRBD2
v_gene: TRBV7-6
abundance: -
j_gene: TRBJ2-1
CDR3nt: TGTGCCAGCAGCTTCGGGGGGGTGTGGAATGAGCAGTTCTTC
CDR3aa: CASSFGGVWNEQFF

d_gene: -
v_gene: TRBV5-1
abundance: -
j_gene: TRBJ1-1
CDR3nt: TGCGCCAGCAGCTTGGCCCTTGCGGGGGGGCTGGAAGCTTTCTTT
CDR3aa: CASSLALAGGLEAFF

d_gene: -
v_gene: TRBV3-1/TRBV3-2
abundance: -
j_gene: TRBJ1-2
CDR3nt: TGTGCCAGCAGCCCTAGGACAGTCTATGGCTACACCTTC
CDR3aa: CASSPRTVYGYTF

d_gene: TRBD2
v_gene: TRBV27
abundance: -
j_gene: TRBJ2-5
CDR3nt: TGTGCCAGCAGTTTCATAGCCCCCGGGACTAGCGAAGGAGAGACCCAGTACTTC
CDR3aa: CASSFIAPGTSEGETQYF

d_gene: -
v_gene: TRBV19
abundance: -
j_gene: TRBJ1-2
CDR3nt: TGTGCCAGTAGCTTTCTGGGGCCGAGCTATGGCTACACCTTC
CDR3aa: CASSFLGPSYGYTF

d_gene: TRBD1
v_gene: TRBV5-1
abundance: -
j_gene: TRBJ2-2
CDR3nt: TGCGCCAGCAGCTTCGAGGGGACAGGAAGGTTTGGCGGGGAGCTGTTTTTT
CDR3aa: CASSFEGTGRFGGELFF

d_gene: -
v_gene: TRBV7-9
abundance: once
j_gene: TRBJ2-5
CDR3nt: TGTGCCAGCAGCCATGTACGGGACTCTTGGGGGAAGTACTTC
CDR3aa: CASSHVRDSWGKYF

d_gene: TRBD2
v_gene: TRBV29-1
abundance: -
j_gene: TRBJ2-5
CDR3nt: TGCAGCGTTACGTACGCGGGAGTCCCAGAGACCCAGTACTTC
CDR3aa: CSVTYAGVPETQYF

d_gene: TRBD2
v_gene: TRBV6-6
abundance: -
j_gene: TRBJ2-5
CDR3nt: TGTGCCAGCAGGGGCGGGGGGGCCCTAGAGACCCAGTACTTC
CDR3aa: CASRGGGALETQYF

d_gene: -
v_gene: TRBV19
abundance: -
j_gene: TRBJ2-7
CDR3nt: TGTGCCAGTAGTATCGCGGGGGCTACCTACGAGCAGTACTTC
CDR3aa: CASSIAGATYEQYF

d_gene: TRBD1
v_gene: TRBV5-5
abundance: once
j_gene: TRBJ1-4
CDR3nt: TGTGCCAGCGGACAGGGTCTATTTGAAAAACTGTTTTTT
CDR3aa: CASGQGLFEKLFF

d_gene: -
v_gene: TRBV12-3/TRBV12-4
abundance: -
j_gene: TRBJ1-5
CDR3nt: TGTGCCAGCAGTCTCAACAGCGGACAGCCCCAGCATTTT
CDR3aa: CASSLNSGQPQHF

d_gene: -
v_gene: TRBV7-2
abundance: -
j_gene: TRBJ1-5
CDR3nt: TGTGCCAGCAGCTTAGCGGGGGCCCAGCCCCAGCATTTT
CDR3aa: CASSLAGAQPQHF

d_gene: -
v_gene: TRBV28
abundance: -
j_gene: TRBJ1-3
CDR3nt: TGTGCCAGCAGCTATTCCACCAGGCCTCAGGGGAACACCATATATTTT
CDR3aa: CASSYSTRPQGNTIYF

d_gene: -
v_gene: TRBV4-1
abundance: -
j_gene: TRBJ1-2
CDR3nt: TGCGCCAGCAGCCCCAGTCTACAGGGCAAAGCTAACTATGGCTACACCTTC
CDR3aa: CASSPSLQGKANYGYTF

d_gene: -
v_gene: TRBV6-5
abundance: -
j_gene: TRBJ1-2
CDR3nt: TGTGCCAGCAGTTACGAGGGGGACGGCCCTGGGGGCTACACCTTC
CDR3aa: CASSYEGDGPGGYTF

d_gene: -
v_gene: TRBV25-1
abundance: -
j_gene: TRBJ1-1
CDR3nt: TGTGCCAGCAGTGAACCAGTCCGGGATGAAGCTTTCTTT
CDR3aa: CASSEPVRDEAFF

d_gene: -
v_gene: TRBV30
abundance: -
j_gene: TRBJ1-5
CDR3nt: TGTGCCTGGTCCGGCGGCAGGGGCAATCAGCCCCAGCATTTT
CDR3aa: CAWSGGRGNQPQHF

d_gene: -
v_gene: TRBV18
abundance: -
j_gene: TRBJ1-1
CDR3nt: TGTGCCAGCTCACTACTCGACAGTAACACTGAAGCTTTCTTT
CDR3aa: CASSLLDSNTEAFF

d_gene: TRBD1
v_gene: TRBV15
abundance: -
j_gene: TRBJ2-5
CDR3nt: TGTGCCACCAGCAGAGATTGGGACAGGGCCCAAGAGACCCAGTACTTC
CDR3aa: CATSRDWDRAQETQYF

d_gene: TRBD2
v_gene: TRBV24-1
abundance: once
j_gene: TRBJ2-1
CDR3nt: TGTGCCACCAGCGGGACTAGCGGGGCCCGCAGGTTCTACAATGAGCAGTTCTTC
CDR3aa: CATSGTSGARRFYNEQFF

d_gene: -
v_gene: TRBV7-6
abundance: -
j_gene: TRBJ1-2
CDR3nt: TGTGCCAGCAGCTTAGATCCAGGGCTGGTCTATGGCTACACCTTC
CDR3aa: CASSLDPGLVYGYTF

d_gene: TRBD2
v_gene: TRBV5-1
abundance: -
j_gene: TRBJ2-1
CDR3nt: TGCGCCAGCAGCCTCAGGGCTAGCGGGGGCCCAAGCTCCTACAATGAGCAGTTCTTC
CDR3aa: CASSLRASGGPSSYNEQFF

d_gene: -
v_gene: TRBV6-5
abundance: -
j_gene: TRBJ2-2
CDR3nt: TGTGCCAGCAGACTAAACACCGGGGAGCTGTTTTTT
CDR3aa: CASRLNTGELFF

d_gene: -
v_gene: TRBV27
abundance: -
j_gene: TRBJ1-2
CDR3nt: TGTGCCAGCAGTTCACAGGCTAACTATGGCTACACCTTC
CDR3aa: CASSSQANYGYTF

d_gene: -
v_gene: TRBV9
abundance: -
j_gene: TRBJ2-1
CDR3nt: TGTGCCAGCAGCGGTTCCGGGAACCTCAATGAGCAGTTCTTC
CDR3aa: CASSGSGNLNEQFF

d_gene: -
v_gene: TRBV6-7
abundance: -
j_gene: TRBJ1-5
CDR3nt: TGTGCCAGCAGTTACTCGTCCGGGAATAGCAATCAGCCCCAGCATTTT
CDR3aa: CASSYSSGNSNQPQHF

d_gene: -
v_gene: TRBV7-9
abundance: -
j_gene: TRBJ2-5
CDR3nt: TGTGCCAGCAGCCCGGGACTCCAGTACCAAGAGACCCAGTACTTC
CDR3aa: CASSPGLQYQETQYF

d_gene: TRBD1
v_gene: TRBV6-4
abundance: -
j_gene: TRBJ2-3
CDR3nt: TGTGCCAGCAGTGAACGGACAGGGTCAGCAGATACGCAGTATTTT
CDR3aa: CASSERTGSADTQYF

d_gene: TRBD1
v_gene: TRBV11-1
abundance: -
j_gene: TRBJ2-7
CDR3nt: TGTGCCAGCAGCCCCGGGACAGGGAAGGAGCAGTACTTC
CDR3aa: CASSPGTGKEQYF

d_gene: -
v_gene: TRBV5-1
abundance: -
j_gene: TRBJ2-7
CDR3nt: TGCGCCAGCAGCTTGCCAGGGTCTGACGAGCAGTACTTC
CDR3aa: CASSLPGSDEQYF

d_gene: TRBD1
v_gene: TRBV7-9
abundance: -
j_gene: TRBJ1-3
CDR3nt: TGTGCCAGCAGCTTAGGGTCCGGGACAGATTACGGAAACACCATATATTTT
CDR3aa: CASSLGSGTDYGNTIYF

d_gene: TRBD2
v_gene: TRBV20-1
abundance: -
j_gene: TRBJ2-3
CDR3nt: TGCAGTGCTAGTCCCCCGCGACTAGCCGGCACAGATACGCAGTATTTT
CDR3aa: CSASPPRLAGTDTQYF

d_gene: TRBD1
v_gene: TRBV3-1/TRBV3-2
abundance: -
j_gene: TRBJ1-1
CDR3nt: TGTGCCAGCAGCCTGGATCTTACCGGGACAGGGAACACTGAAGCTTTCTTT
CDR3aa: CASSLDLTGTGNTEAFF

d_gene: -
v_gene: TRBV5-6
abundance: -
j_gene: TRBJ1-2
CDR3nt: TGTGCCAGCAGCCCCTCCGGGGGATCCCCTCATGGCTACACCTTC
CDR3aa: CASSPSGGSPHGYTF

d_gene: TRBD1
v_gene: TRBV3-1/TRBV3-2
abundance: once
j_gene: TRBJ2-1
CDR3nt: TGTGCCAGCAGCCATCCAGGGGGCTCCTACAATGAGCAGTTCTTC
CDR3aa: CASSHPGGSYNEQFF

d_gene: -
v_gene: TRBV7-2
abundance: -
j_gene: TRBJ2-3
CDR3nt: TGTGCCAGCAGCGCCCTAGAAGTTGGGGCCCAGTATTTT
CDR3aa: CASSALEVGAQYF

d_gene: -
v_gene: TRBV7-2
abundance: -
j_gene: TRBJ1-1
CDR3nt: TGTGCCAGCAGCTTACGGGGGGCAAGGGACACTGAAGCTTTCTTT
CDR3aa: CASSLRGARDTEAFF

d_gene: TRBD1
v_gene: TRBV24-1
abundance: -
j_gene: TRBJ2-2
CDR3nt: TGTGCCACCTCCGACAGGGGTATCTACACCGGGGAGCTGTTTTTT
CDR3aa: CATSDRGIYTGELFF

d_gene: -
v_gene: TRBV4-1
abundance: -
j_gene: TRBJ1-6
CDR3nt: TGCGCCAGCAGCCAAGTTTCGGCAGGGTTTGAAATACCCCTCCACTTT
CDR3aa: CASSQVSAGFEIPLHF

d_gene: TRBD1
v_gene: TRBV27
abundance: -
j_gene: TRBJ2-4
CDR3nt: TGTGCCAGCAGTTTAATCACAGGGGGCCTAGCCAAAAACATTCAGTACTTC
CDR3aa: CASSLITGGLAKNIQYF